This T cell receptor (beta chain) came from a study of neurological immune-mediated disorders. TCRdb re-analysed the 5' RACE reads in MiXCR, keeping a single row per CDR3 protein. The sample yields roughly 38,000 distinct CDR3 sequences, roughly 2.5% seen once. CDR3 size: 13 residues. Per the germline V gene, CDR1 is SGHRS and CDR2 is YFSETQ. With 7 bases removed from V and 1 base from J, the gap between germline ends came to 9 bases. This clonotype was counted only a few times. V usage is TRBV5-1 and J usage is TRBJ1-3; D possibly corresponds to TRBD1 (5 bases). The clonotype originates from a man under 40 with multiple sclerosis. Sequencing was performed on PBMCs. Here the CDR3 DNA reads TGCGCCAGCTCGGAGGGGTCTGGAAACACCATATATTTT. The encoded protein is CASSEGSGNTIYF.